This record concerns one T cell receptor (beta chain) sequence. This clonotype came up many times. No cognate antigen has been identified for it. Base qualities are not recorded, but no much larger clone differs from it by a single base. During library preparation, unique molecular identifiers were attached to individual cDNA molecules so that TCRs could be counted in a quantitative, reproducible way. Both TCR alpha and TCR beta chains were sequenced from each blood RNA sample. Per the original workflow: A median of approximately 100,000 TCRs per sample was observed, with a range of roughly 23,224 to 750,000. V, J and CDR3 annotation of the TCR reads was performed with the Decombinator software suite. For the PS versus PT1 abundance plots, all samples were subsampled to the same number of TCRs (28,000). TCRs were defined as expanded if absent before sensitization and observed at least eight times at the 2-week time point. TCRdb reanalyzed the raw reads on its own, using fastp at Q25 for trimming and MiXCR for clone calling, and kept in-frame beta chains. CDR3 protein duplicates are merged, each entry listing the most common genes and DNA. TCRdb, rather than the study authors, made the V and J calls. The sample profile shows around 120,000 distinct CDR3 sequences; around 9% of them were found once. The ten most abundant clones make up over 1.1% of the sample.

Total RNA was extracted from unfractionated whole blood that had been collected in Tempus Blood RNA tubes. About 5 healthy volunteers acted as controls for TCR sequencing and had blood drawn at day 0, 2 weeks and 6 weeks. The sample originates from a study of human T cells and chemical hapten exposure (dated by TCRdb to the early 2020s). In the study overall: Libraries were combined into a pool for sequencing, and differences in TCR yield between samples came mainly from small differences in library volumes within the pool. Peripheral blood TCR repertoire changes were tracked in vivo in alopecia patients during primary and secondary sensitization to the hapten diphenylcyclopropenone (DPC). On the study overall, not on this receptor specifically: Repeated subsampling changed both the strength of the expansion versus patch-test correlation and the threshold at which that correlation became significant. No change with DPC sensitization was found in the number of TCRs above 1 in 1000 frequency, and no evidence of global repertoire structure alterations was found.

The CDR3 spans 18 residues, from the cysteine through the phenylalanine. The DNA shown is the 54-base CDR3, in frame from base 1. Relative to germline, V is 4 bases shorter and J is 4 bases shorter, with 20 bases between their ends. CDR1 and CDR2 (ENHRY, SYGVKD) derive from the germline V gene. The source material was whole blood. The receptor's source is a human donor in good health. Some clones in this sample may be carry-over from other donors' samples. Donor details come from another sample of the same person, matched by shared clones. The rearranged chain carries TRBV10-3 and TRBJ2-6, with the D segment possibly TRBD1 or TRBD2, each aligning over 5 bases. The sequence in DNA is TGTGCCATCAGTGTGACCGGGACGGATAACCTCGGGGCCAACGTCCTGACTTTC. Its protein is CAISVTGTDNLGANVLTF.